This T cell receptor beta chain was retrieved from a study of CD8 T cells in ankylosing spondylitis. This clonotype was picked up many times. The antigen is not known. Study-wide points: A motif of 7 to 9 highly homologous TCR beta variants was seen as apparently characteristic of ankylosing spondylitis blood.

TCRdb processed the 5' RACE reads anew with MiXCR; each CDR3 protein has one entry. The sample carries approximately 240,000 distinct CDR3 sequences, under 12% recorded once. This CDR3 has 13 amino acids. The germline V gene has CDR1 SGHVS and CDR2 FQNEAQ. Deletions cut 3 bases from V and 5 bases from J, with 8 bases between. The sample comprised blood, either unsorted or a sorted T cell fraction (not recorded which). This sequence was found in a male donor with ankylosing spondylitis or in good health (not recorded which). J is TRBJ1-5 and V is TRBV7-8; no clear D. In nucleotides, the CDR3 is TGTGCCAGCAGCTTCCGTGCGGATCAGCCCCAGCATTTT. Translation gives CASSFRADQPQHF.